These 12 T cell receptor beta chains were all obtained from the same sample, sequenced in a study of cytomegalovirus exposure and HLA in healthy donors. It was with 60 Vbeta and 13 Jbeta primers that the PCR ran. This table comes from immunoSEQ multiplex PCR, and its TCRdb copy is limited to in-frame clones, with some not included. Of 150,000 to 200,000 clones listed, 60% to 80% are singletons. Sequencing was done on a sample of PBMCs. Every receptor here comes from a man aged 50 or older in good health and CMV-seropositive.

There are a few counts of this clone. This sequence joins TRBV7-8 and TRBJ1-1, with TRBD1 identical over 11 bases. V gave up 5 bases and J gave up 3 bases; unmatched junction bases: 5. Germline V lookup: CDR1 SGHVS, CDR2 FQNEAQ. This CDR3 contains 15 residues. CDR3 protein: CASSAGTGGYTEAFF. For the CDR3, the DNA is TGTGCCAGCAGCGCCGGGACAGGGGGTTACACTGAAGCTTTCTTT.

The V and J genes are TRBV6-4 and TRBJ2-2; tentative D call: TRBD1 (7 bases). Germline assignment: CDR1 MRHNA and CDR2 SNTAGT. The CDR3 runs to 16 residues. The ends were cut back, 2 bases at V and 3 bases at J, with 13 bases in the middle. CDR3 sequence: CASSDGGGLHTGELFF. DNA of the CDR3: TGTGCCAGCAGTGACGGAGGGGGCTTGCACACCGGGGAGCTGTTTTTT.

The chain uses TRBV7-2 and TRBJ2-1; D is perhaps TRBD2 (7 bases). CDR3 length: 15 residues. Germline V CDR1 and CDR2: SGHTA, FQGNSA. V was cut by 5 bases and J by 6 bases, with 17 bases left in between. This CDR3 reads CASSEWGGYGNEQFF. The CDR3, as DNA: TGTGCCAGCAGCGAGTGGGGGGGCTATGGCAATGAGCAGTTCTTC.

This chain connects TRBV9 to TRBJ2-2; D gene unclear. The V gene lost 4 bases and the J gene lost 6 bases, with 7 bases spanning the gap. The CDR3 spans 12 residues. CDR1 SGDLS and CDR2 YYNGEE come from the germline V gene. CDR3 in amino acids: CASSLLPGELFF. The CDR3 region has the DNA TGTGCCAGCAGCCTCCTCCCCGGGGAGCTGTTTTTT.

The gene calls are TRBV4-1 and TRBJ1-4, with TRBD1 identical over 7 bases. After removal of 1 base from V and 5 bases from J, the junction contained 4 bases not matched to a gene. Per germline, CDR1 MGHRA and CDR2 YSYEKL. CDR3 length: 15 residues. The CDR3 nucleotides read TGCGCCAGCAGCCAAGGACAGGGCCTAAATGAAAAACTGTTTTTT. Its protein product is CASSQGQGLNEKLFF.

Points on this clone: In the same sample, other DNA sequences code for this CDR3. The chain carries TRBV7-6 and TRBJ1-6, with a weak D call TRBD1 (6 bases). Germline V gives CDR1 SGHVS, CDR2 FNYEAQ. Trimming left V 1 base short and J 4 bases short, with 11 bases between. The CDR3 totals 16 residues. The CDR3 bases are TGTGCCAGCAGCTTAGGCGGGGGCGAGTATAATTCACCCCTCCACTTT. This encodes CASSLGGGEYNSPLHF.

The chain joins TRBV30 to TRBJ1-1; 9 bases agree with TRBD1. This CDR3 region has 15 residues. Germline V lookup: CDR1 GTSNPN, CDR2 SVGIG (reference sequence). Trimming took 1 base from V and 5 from J; bases not matched to a gene: 8. The CDR3 sequence: CAWSGQGVIRTEAFF. For the CDR3, the DNA is TGTGCCTGGAGTGGACAGGGGGTAATAAGGACTGAAGCTTTCTTT.

This clone was seen a handful of times. V gene TRBV28 combines with J gene TRBJ1-4; TRBD1 matches at 8 bases. With V trimmed by 1 base and J by 3 bases, 7 bases remained unmatched. Germline CDR1 MDHEN, CDR2 SYDVKM. The CDR3 loop spans 17 amino acids. CDR3 amino acids: CASSLSGRGRPNEKLFF. CDR3 sequence (DNA): TGTGCCAGCAGTTTATCCGGCAGGGGGCGACCTAATGAAAAACTGTTTTTT.

V gene TRBV5-5 combines with J gene TRBJ1-1; D unclear. Germline CDR1 SGHKS, CDR2 YYEKEE (reference sequence). The CDR3 totals 14 residues. V shed 4 bases and J shed 3 bases, with 13 bases lying between them. The CDR3 loop reads CASSLEVTDTEAFF. The CDR3 DNA is TGTGCCAGCAGCCTCGAAGTAACGGACACTGAAGCTTTCTTT. The complete variable domain, with remaining parts taken from reference TRBV5-5 and TRBJ1-1, reads DAGVTQSPTHLIKTRGQQVTLRCSPISGHKSVSWYQQVLGQGPQFIFQYYEKEERGRGNFPDRFSARQFPNYSSELNVNALLLGDSALYLCASSLEVTDTEAFFGQGTRLTVV.

This chain joins TRBV9 and TRBJ1-1; perhaps TRBD1 as D (5 bases). Per the germline V gene, CDR1 is SGDLS and CDR2 is YYNGEE. The CDR3 extends over 16 amino acids. V lost 1 base and J lost 1, with 14 bases in between. CDR3 DNA: TGTGCCAGCAGCGTACTCTCCTCCGGGGGGAACACTGAAGCTTTCTTT. Translation: CASSVLSSGGNTEAFF.

This clone has only a few counts. The CDR3 region is CASSRTQGVQNIQYF. CDR3 coding DNA: TGTGCCAGCAGCCGGACACAGGGAGTCCAAAACATTCAGTACTTC. The gene calls are TRBV7-9 and TRBJ2-4; perhaps TRBD1 as D (6 bases). Germline-derived CDR1 and CDR2 are SEHNR and FQNEAQ (reference sequence). V shed 5 bases and J shed 5 bases, with 16 bases lying between them. The CDR3 runs 15 residues.

The rearrangement links TRBV19 to TRBJ2-5; 10 bases map to TRBD2. Germline loops: CDR1 LNHDA, CDR2 SQIVND (reference sequence). This CDR3 region has 15 residues. The ends lost 1 base at V and 2 bases at J; junction bases unmatched: 1. CDR3 residues: CASSIVAGGQETQYF. CDR3 nucleotide sequence: TGTGCCAGTAGTATAGTAGCGGGGGGACAAGAGACCCAGTACTTC.